Shown below are 23 T cell receptor beta chains from a single sample sequenced in a study of shared clonotypes between healthy human individuals. CD45RO-negative cells were positively selected for CCR7, leaving out terminally differentiated effector memory CD45RA+ cells. Measured with immunoSEQ multiplex PCR; TCRdb has only the in-frame clones, and not every one. The sample has 1.5 million to 2.5 million clones; over 85% are singletons. The sequenced sample consisted of naive CD8+ T cells sorted from blood. These receptors all stem from a man in his late teens or twenties in good health.

The genes are TRBV7-9 and TRBJ1-4; 9 nucleotides align to TRBD1. The CDR3 extends over 15 amino acids. V gave up 5 bases and J gave up 6 bases; unmatched junction bases: 7. Germline loops: CDR1 SEHNR, CDR2 FQNEAQ (reference sequence). CDR3 bases: TGTGCCAGCAGCCTGGACAGGGGCTGGGATGAAAAACTGTTTTTT. Translation: CASSLDRGWDEKLFF.

The chain combines TRBV15 with TRBJ2-5, with no clear D. Germline V gene data show CDR1 as LNHNV and CDR2 as YYDKDF (reference sequence). V lost 0 bases and J lost 0, with 8 bases in between. The CDR3 covers 15 residues. The CDR3 DNA follows: TGTGCCACCAGCAGAGATCTGGCCTACCAAGAGACCCAGTACTTC. It encodes CATSRDLAYQETQYF.

V gene TRBV28 combines with J gene TRBJ2-7, with 11 bases matching TRBD1. The CDR3 is 14 residues long. Germline lookup yields CDR1 MDHEN and CDR2 SYDVKM. V lost 5 bases to trimming and J lost 2 bases; unmatched junction nucleotides: 2. This chain's CDR3 is CASSRTGGPYEQYF. CDR3 coding DNA: TGTGCCAGCAGTCGGACAGGGGGCCCCTACGAGCAGTACTTC.

Remarks on this clone: The same CDR3 is also encoded by other DNA sequences in this sample. The chain combines TRBV5-1 with TRBJ2-5; 7 bases line up with TRBD2. In germline, CDR1 is SGHRS, CDR2 YFSETQ. This CDR3 comprises 15 residues. The V and J ends lost 0 bases and 2 bases, in that order; junction bases with no gene match: 4. The CDR3 sequence is CASSLVLADQETQYF. CDR3 sequence (DNA): TGCGCCAGCAGCTTGGTTCTAGCGGATCAAGAGACCCAGTACTTC.

V gene TRBV2 combines with J gene TRBJ2-7; D is ambiguous. CDR1 SNHLY and CDR2 FYNNEI come from the germline V gene. Trimming shortened V by 6 bases and J by 6 bases, and 9 bases separated the two germline ends. The CDR3 contains 11 residues. The CDR3 spells CASSPLSEQYF. Here the CDR3 DNA reads TGTGCCAGCAGCCCTTTGAGCGAGCAGTACTTC.

The chain is built from TRBV19 and TRBJ1-1; unclear D gene. The germline V gene encodes CDR1 LNHDA and CDR2 SQIVND (reference sequence). The ends were cut back, 3 bases at V and 4 bases at J, with 12 bases in the middle. The CDR3 length is 14 residues. This chain's CDR3 is CASSIVHPTTEAFF. CDR3 nucleotides: TGTGCCAGTAGTATTGTACACCCGACCACTGAAGCTTTCTTT.

V usage is TRBV9 and J usage is TRBJ1-1; D gene unclear. The CDR3 runs 14 residues. Germline V lookup: CDR1 SGDLS, CDR2 YYNGEE. V gave up 4 bases and J gave up 7 bases, with 17 bases separating them. The CDR3, as DNA: TGTGCCAGCAGCCCCCCCGGCGGGAGCGTTGAAGCTTTCTTT. As protein: CASSPPGGSVEAFF.

Of note for this clone: Other DNA variants within this sample encode the same CDR3. The V call is TRBV7-9, the J call TRBJ2-3, with D tentatively TRBD1 (5 bases). Trimming took 1 base from V and 4 from J, leaving 9 bases between them. Germline CDR1 reads SEHNR; CDR2 reads FQNEAQ (reference sequence). This CDR3 is 14 amino acids long. The CDR3 is CASSLVAGPDTQYF. For the CDR3, the DNA is TGTGCCAGCAGCTTAGTGGCAGGGCCAGATACGCAGTATTTT.

Notes on this clone: The same CDR3 also results from other DNA sequences found in this sample. This chain connects TRBV19 to TRBJ2-7, with D unresolved. V was clipped by 0 bases and J by 3 bases, with 6 bases between them. The CDR3 runs to 13 residues. CDR1 and CDR2 (germline): LNHDA, SQIVND (reference sequence). The CDR3, as DNA: TGTGCCAGTAGTATAGATCGAGGCTACGAGCAGTACTTC. Its translation is CASSIDRGYEQYF.

This clone has a single count. The chain uses TRBV19 and TRBJ2-5; TRBD2 might be the D (7 bases). Trimming removed 6 bases at V and 0 bases at J, with 14 bases between. This CDR3 is built from 15 residues. CDR1 is LNHDA and CDR2 is SQIVND in the germline V gene (reference sequence). The CDR3 is CASSPRGGYQETQYF. CDR3 coding DNA: TGTGCCAGTAGCCCGAGGGGGGGATACCAAGAGACCCAGTACTTC.

The chain links TRBV2 to TRBJ1-1; a possible D gene is TRBD1 (6 bases). The CDR3 consists of 16 residues. Between the trimmed V and J ends, which lost 2 bases and 0 bases, there was a span of 13 bases. The germline gives CDR1 SNHLY, CDR2 FYNNEI. CDR3 region: CASSEQTEGVNTEAFF. The CDR3, as DNA: TGTGCCAGCAGTGAACAAACAGAGGGGGTGAACACTGAAGCTTTCTTT.

The chain recombines TRBV15 with TRBJ2-5; D may match TRBD1 or TRBD2 (5 bases each). CDR3 length equals 14 residues. Germline CDR1 LNHNV, CDR2 YYDKDF (reference sequence). Trimming shortened V by 1 base and J by 5 bases, and 11 bases separated the two germline ends. The CDR3 DNA reads TGTGCCACCAGCAGAGGTCCGGGGCCGGAGACCCAGTACTTC. This translates into CATSRGPGPETQYF.

This clone showed up just a few times. V is TRBV10-1 and J is TRBJ2-7, with TRBD1 matching 9 bases. The CDR3 is 15 amino acids. Germline V gene lookup returns CDR1 WNHNN and CDR2 SYGVQD (reference sequence). V shed 2 bases and J 4 bases; nucleotides not matched to a gene: 6. The DNA for the CDR3 is TGCGCCAGCAGTGAGGCGGGGACAGGGAGTTACGAGCAGTACTTC. Translated: CASSEAGTGSYEQYF.

The chain uses TRBV5-1 and TRBJ2-5; possibly TRBD1 for D (7 bases). Trimming removed 3 bases from V and 7 bases from J, with 19 bases in between. This CDR3 is built from 15 residues. The germline CDR1 and CDR2 sequences are SGHRS and YFSETQ. This chain's CDR3 is CASSWRGQNEGTQYF. DNA for the CDR3: TGCGCCAGCAGCTGGAGGGGACAGAACGAGGGGACCCAGTACTTC.

The chain carries TRBV7-9 and TRBJ2-7; TRBD2 might be the D (5 bases). Trimming removed 5 bases at V and 3 bases at J, with 11 bases between. This CDR3 is built from 13 residues. Germline assignment: CDR1 SEHNR and CDR2 FQNEAQ (reference sequence). In DNA form, the CDR3 reads TGTGCCAGCAGCGCCCCCGAGGGCTACGAGCAGTACTTC. This codes for CASSAPEGYEQYF. Combining the CDR3 with reference TRBV7-9 and TRBJ2-7 gives the whole variable domain DTGVSQNPRHKITKRGQNVTFRCDPISEHNRLYWYRQTLGQGPEFLTYFQNEAQLEKSRLLSDRFSAERPKGSFSTLEIQRTEQGDSAMYLCASSAPEGYEQYFGPGTRLTVT.

On this clone itself: At the DNA level, this CDR3 is encoded by other sequences in the same sample as well. The chain joins TRBV15 to TRBJ1-4; a weak D match, TRBD1 (5 bases). The CDR3 covers 16 residues. Germline loops: CDR1 LNHNV, CDR2 YYDKDF (reference sequence). Trimming removed 1 base from V and 0 bases from J, with 9 bases in between. In DNA form, the CDR3 reads TGTGCCACCAGCAGAGTTCGGGGGGCAACTAATGAAAAACTGTTTTTT. Translated, it gives CATSRVRGATNEKLFF.

As regards this clone: In the same sample, other DNA sequences code for this CDR3. The genes are TRBV6-5 and TRBJ1-4; 8 positions agree with TRBD1. The CDR3 runs 14 residues. Germline-derived CDR1 and CDR2 are MNHEY and SVGAGI. The ends lost 2 bases at V and 7 bases at J; junction bases unmatched: 3. The CDR3 DNA reads as TGTGCCAGCAGTTACGGACAGGGCAGTGAAAAACTGTTTTTT. This sequence encodes CASSYGQGSEKLFF.

This chain joins TRBV11-2 and TRBJ2-3; TRBD2 is a possible D gene (6 bases). V was clipped by 8 bases and J by 1 base, with 13 bases between them. Germline V gene sequence: CDR1 SGHAT, CDR2 FQNNGV. The CDR3 is made up of 14 amino acids. For the CDR3, the DNA is TGTGCCAGCGCCGCCGGGGAGGGCACAGATACGCAGTATTTT. It encodes CASAAGEGTDTQYF.

This rearrangement joins TRBV29-1 to TRBJ2-7; D gene unclear. The CDR3 runs to 13 residues. CDR1 and CDR2 from the germline V gene are SQVTM and ANQGSEA. V shed 7 bases and J shed 3 bases, with 16 bases lying between them. The chain's CDR3 is CSALGVAHYEQYF. The CDR3 DNA reads as TGCAGCGCCCTTGGAGTCGCACACTACGAGCAGTACTTC.

Notes on this clone: In the same sample, other DNA sequences code for this CDR3. The J gene is TRBJ2-1, the V gene TRBV4-2, with D possibly matching TRBD1 (5 bases). CDR1 is LGHNA and CDR2 is YNFKEQ in the germline V gene. The ends were cut back, 1 base at V and 10 bases at J, with 5 bases in the middle. CDR3 size: 11 residues. CDR3 sequence reads: CASSQGGEQFF. CDR3 sequence (DNA): TGTGCCAGCAGCCAAGGGGGCGAGCAGTTCTTC.

CDR3 in DNA: TGCGCCAGCAGCCGGGGGGCGGGAGCACGCGAGCAGTTCTTC. Translation gives CASSRGAGAREQFF. The rearrangement uses TRBV4-3 and TRBJ2-1; a weak D match, TRBD2 (7 bases). Germline values: CDR1 LGHNA, CDR2 YSLEER. This CDR3 has 14 amino acids. V dropped 4 bases and J dropped 10 bases, with 17 bases sitting between them.

CDR3 region: CASSFLGQNTEAFF. Written as DNA, the CDR3 is TGCGCCAGCAGTTTCCTGGGACAGAACACTGAAGCTTTCTTT. The chain has TRBV4-1 and TRBJ1-1; D is possibly TRBD1 (6 bases). The germline gives CDR1 MGHRA, CDR2 YSYEKL. Trimming pared 6 bases from V and 1 base from J, leaving 12 bases between. The CDR3 covers 14 residues.

The gene calls are TRBV13 and TRBJ2-7; 7 bases agree with TRBD1. The CDR3 sequence is 14 residues long. The V segment lost 5 bases and the J segment 2 bases; nucleotides outside the gene matches: 6. Germline V gives CDR1 PRHDT, CDR2 FYEKMQ (reference sequence). CDR3 coding DNA: TGTGCCAGCAGCAGCCGGGACAGAACCTACGAGCAGTACTTC. Translated: CASSSRDRTYEQYF.